What follows is one TCR beta chain and its context. This record belongs to a study of blood T cell repertoires in COVID-19. On the study more broadly: From the United States, Italy and Spain came samples of acute and convalescent COVID-19.

In the authors' workflow: Estimates of nucleated cell counts were drawn from the amplification of reference gene primers. The protocol was immunoSEQ multiplex PCR, while the TCRdb copy is restricted to in-frame clones and leaves out a portion. Clone size and V and J calls were adopted from that table, with D and trimming inferred from the DNA. The sample lists approximately 250,000 clones, 86% occurring once. Trimming cost V 9 bases and J 3 bases; bases outside gene matches: 6. The germline gives CDR1 LNHDA, CDR2 SQIVND (reference sequence). The CDR3 consists of 13 residues. The sequence was obtained from a man younger than 30 with active or convalescent COVID-19. Sequencing was performed on peripheral blood. The V gene is TRBV19, the J gene TRBJ2-5; 8 nucleotides agree with TRBD1. The chain's CDR3 is CASATGEKETQYF. The CDR3 DNA follows: TGTGCCAGCGCGACAGGGGAAAAAGAGACCCAGTACTTC.